This entry lists 20 T cell receptor beta chains sequenced from one sample in a study of CD8 T cells in ankylosing spondylitis. Study-level points and caveats: Characteristic, it appeared, of ankylosing spondylitis blood was a TCR beta motif of roughly 8 highly homologous variants.

TCRdb itself ran the 5' RACE reads through MiXCR, one entry per CDR3 protein. Of 500,000 to 650,000 distinct CDR3 sequences in the sample, roughly 5.2% were seen once. No antigen has been assigned to these receptors. The sample taken for sequencing was blood, either unsorted or a sorted T cell fraction (not recorded which). The receptors derive from a male donor with ankylosing spondylitis.

About this clonotype: Since a much larger clone is just one base distant, this may be a read error. This chain connects TRBV5-1 to TRBJ2-7; TRBD1 matches 8 bases. Germline V CDR1 and CDR2: SGHRS, YFSETQ. The CDR3 length is 17 residues. V lost 7 bases, J lost 1 base, and 16 bases stayed unmatched. CDR3 DNA sequence: TGCGCCAGCGGCCCCCGGATGCAGGGGGCCCCATCCTACGAGCAGTACTTC. Its translation: CASGPRMQGAPSYEQYF. Based on the CDR3 plus reference TRBV5-1 and TRBJ2-7, the full variable domain is KAGVTQTPRYLIKTRGQQVTLSCSPISGHRSVSWYQQTPGQGLQFLFEYFSETQRNKGNFPGRFSGRQFSNSRSEMNVSTLELGDSALYLCASGPRMQGAPSYEQYFGPGTRLTVT.

This clonotype appeared many times. The gene calls are TRBV20-1 and TRBJ2-7, with 7 bases lining up with TRBD1. Trimming at V came to 7 bases and at J to 1 base, leaving 10 bases not matched to a gene. CDR3 length: 14 residues. Germline assignment: CDR1 DFQATT and CDR2 SNEGSKA (reference sequence). Here the CDR3 DNA reads TGCAGTGGCCTACCGGGACAGTCTTCCTACGAGCAGTACTTC. Translation: CSGLPGQSSYEQYF.

This clonotype has ten or more counts. This chain uses TRBV4-1 with TRBJ1-1; 7 bases match TRBD1. Germline CDR1 MGHRA, CDR2 YSYEKL. V gave up 3 bases and J gave up 6 bases; unmatched junction bases: 10. This CDR3 is built from 15 residues. The CDR3 sequence: CASSQSTGAGAEAFF. DNA for the CDR3: TGCGCCAGCAGCCAGTCCACAGGGGCCGGCGCTGAAGCTTTCTTT.

In its sample, this clonotype was seen many times. CDR3 protein: CASSQDGGRTYTEAFF. For the CDR3, the DNA is TGCGCCAGCAGCCAAGATGGAGGCAGGACATACACTGAAGCTTTCTTT. The chain recombines TRBV4-3 with TRBJ1-1; tentatively, D is TRBD1 (5 bases). The CDR3 runs to 16 residues. The V end lost 0 bases, the J end lost 3 bases, and 14 bases lay between the germline ends. Germline-derived CDR1 and CDR2 are LGHNA and YSLEER.

This clonotype was found many times. The CDR3 sequence is CASRAPGQVLAFF. Here the CDR3 DNA reads TGTGCCAGCAGAGCCCCCGGACAGGTTTTGGCTTTCTTT. The V gene is TRBV28, the J gene TRBJ1-1; TRBD1 agrees at 7 bases. Per germline, CDR1 MDHEN and CDR2 SYDVKM. CDR3 length: 13 residues. Germline trimming cut 6 bases from V and 11 bases from J; bases unmatched to any gene: 12.

This clonotype occurred many times. This chain uses TRBV7-9 with TRBJ2-4; 8 bases line up with TRBD2. Germline CDR1 SEHNR, CDR2 FQNEAQ (reference sequence). The CDR3 totals 15 residues. The V and J ends lost 0 bases and 5 bases, in that order; junction bases with no gene match: 3. CDR3: CASSLAQAGENIQYF. The DNA of the CDR3 is TGTGCCAGCAGCTTAGCGCAAGCGGGGGAAAACATTCAGTACTTC.

This clonotype was seen ten or more times. The chain recombines TRBV25-1 with TRBJ2-2; 8 bases line up with TRBD1. The CDR3 is 14 amino acids. After removal of 6 bases from V and 6 bases from J, the junction contained 6 bases not matched to a gene. The germline V gene encodes CDR1 MGHDK and CDR2 SYGVNS. The CDR3 DNA follows: TGTGCCAGCAGCCGGGACAGGTCGCCCGGGGAGCTGTTTTTT. The encoded protein is CASSRDRSPGELFF.

This clonotype was seen only a few times. V and J are TRBV7-9 and TRBJ2-1; D is ambiguous. Per the germline V gene, CDR1 is SEHNR and CDR2 is FQNEAQ (reference sequence). There are 14 residues in the CDR3. Trimming removed 4 bases from V and 3 bases from J, with 10 bases in between. DNA for the CDR3: TGTGCCAGCAGCTCCGGCATGGTCTACAATGAGCAGTTCTTC. Translating gives CASSSGMVYNEQFF.

This clonotype was counted ten times or more. The rearrangement joins TRBV5-1 to TRBJ1-4; 10 nucleotides align to TRBD1. The CDR3 length is 16 residues. CDR1 and CDR2 from the germline V gene are SGHRS and YFSETQ. V lost 4 bases and J lost 7; bases outside the gene matches: 10. The CDR3 DNA is TGCGCCAGCAGCGACCCGACAGGGGGCCCCGTTGAAAAACTGTTTTTT. It specifies CASSDPTGGPVEKLFF.

This clonotype was counted many times. The rearrangement links TRBV9 to TRBJ2-1; possibly TRBD1 for D (6 bases). V dropped 0 bases and J dropped 0 bases, with 10 bases sitting between them. Per germline, CDR1 SGDLS and CDR2 YYNGEE. The CDR3 has 16 residues. CDR3 protein: CASSVGQGSSYNEQFF. The CDR3 bases are TGTGCCAGCAGCGTAGGCCAGGGGAGCTCCTACAATGAGCAGTTCTTC.

This clonotype appeared a few times. This sequence joins TRBV7-8 and TRBJ2-2; TRBD2 aligns across 7 bases. The CDR3 runs to 16 residues. Germline V lookup: CDR1 SGHVS, CDR2 FQNEAQ. Unmatched junction bases numbered 10, after V lost 2 bases and J lost 7 bases. The DNA for the CDR3 is TGTGCCAGCAGCTTATTCGGGCGGGGGAACGTCGGGGAGCTGTTTTTT. It specifies CASSLFGRGNVGELFF. The variable domain in full, with the rest retrieved from reference TRBV7-8 and TRBJ2-2, is GAGVSQSPRYKVAKRGQDVALRCDPISGHVSLFWYQQALGQGPEFLTYFQNEAQLDKSGLPSDRFFAERPEGSVSTLKIQRTQQEDSAVYLCASSLFGRGNVGELFFGEGSRLTVL.

Many counts were recorded for this clonotype. The rearrangement joins TRBV20-1 to TRBJ1-1; possible D gene TRBD1, 5 bases. The V end lost 5 bases, the J end lost 1 base, and 14 bases lay between the germline ends. CDR3 length: 14 residues. The germline V gene has CDR1 DFQATT and CDR2 SNEGSKA (reference sequence). This chain's CDR3 is CSAPQGWRNTEAFF. In DNA form, the CDR3 reads TGCAGTGCTCCTCAGGGCTGGAGGAACACTGAAGCTTTCTTT.

This clonotype was recorded at least ten times. The chain employs TRBV5-1 and TRBJ2-1; D might be TRBD2 (5 bases). The CDR3 is 15 amino acids. Germline V lookup: CDR1 SGHRS, CDR2 YFSETQ. Trimming removed 1 base from V and 0 bases from J, with 8 bases in between. CDR3 sequence reads: CASSLQGSSYNEQFF. CDR3 bases: TGCGCCAGCAGCTTGCAAGGGAGCTCCTACAATGAGCAGTTCTTC.

In this sample, this clonotype turned up many times. The V gene is TRBV7-9, the J gene TRBJ2-7; 9 positions match TRBD1. CDR1 and CDR2 from the germline V gene are SEHNR and FQNEAQ (reference sequence). The V and J ends lost 5 bases and 3 bases, in that order; junction bases with no gene match: 8. The CDR3 runs to 15 residues. CDR3 in amino acids: CASSRRQGGIYEQYF. The DNA for the CDR3 is TGTGCCAGCAGCCGAAGACAGGGGGGAATCTACGAGCAGTACTTC.

This clonotype was counted many times. The chain joins TRBV7-2 to TRBJ1-4; D is uncertain. The CDR3 length is 15 residues. Trimming shortened V by 2 bases and J by 0 bases, and 7 bases separated the two germline ends. In germline, CDR1 is SGHTA, CDR2 FQGNSA. CDR3 in DNA: TGTGCCAGCAGCTTACAGGCTGCAACTAATGAAAAACTGTTTTTT. Protein sequence: CASSLQAATNEKLFF. The whole variable domain, filled in from reference TRBV7-2 and TRBJ1-4, reads GAGVSQSPSNKVTEKGKDVELRCDPISGHTALYWYRQSLGQGLEFLIYFQGNSAPDKSGLPSDRFSAERTGGSVSTLTIQRTQQEDSAVYLCASSLQAATNEKLFFGSGTQLSVL.

The chain couples TRBV27 to TRBJ2-7; TRBD1 aligns across 10 bases. This CDR3 is built from 13 residues. The germline gives CDR1 MNHEY, CDR2 SMNVEV (reference sequence). After removal of 8 bases from V and 3 bases from J, the junction contained 4 bases not matched to a gene. CDR3 residues: CASGGQGNYEQYF. The CDR3 nucleotides are TGTGCCAGCGGGGGACAGGGGAACTACGAGCAGTACTTC.

In its sample, this clonotype was seen many times. The chain employs TRBV29-1 and TRBJ1-2; D call uncertain. CDR1 and CDR2 from the germline V gene are SQVTM and ANQGSEA. The CDR3 runs to 11 residues. Trimming cost V 6 bases and J 5 bases, with 10 bases left between them. The CDR3 is CSVEKGYGYTF. DNA for the CDR3: TGCAGCGTGGAGAAGGGATATGGCTACACCTTC.

This clonotype has at least ten counts. CDR3 sequence (DNA): TGTGCCAGCAGCTTAGGGGTTTTTCCCGACGGCTACACCTTC. Its protein product is CASSLGVFPDGYTF. V usage is TRBV7-9 and J usage is TRBJ1-2, with D uncertain. The V end lost 1 base, the J end lost 8 bases, and 14 bases lay between the germline ends. CDR1 SEHNR and CDR2 FQNEAQ come from the germline V gene (reference sequence). The CDR3 has 14 amino acids. The full variable domain, its missing parts supplied by reference TRBV7-9 and TRBJ1-2, is DTGVSQNPRHKITKRGQNVTFRCDPISEHNRLYWYRQTLGQGPEFLTYFQNEAQLEKSRLLSDRFSAERPKGSFSTLEIQRTEQGDSAMYLCASSLGVFPDGYTFGSGTRLTVV.

The chain combines TRBV20-1 with TRBJ1-6; a weak D match, TRBD1 (5 bases). In germline, CDR1 is DFQATT, CDR2 SNEGSKA (reference sequence). The CDR3 runs 15 residues. The CDR3 nucleotides are TGCTCAGGGTCGAGACCGAGCTCCTATAATTCACCCCTCCACTTT. Its translation: CSGSRPSSYNSPLHF.

This clonotype was counted many times. The rearrangement links TRBV7-9 to TRBJ1-6; D remains ambiguous. V was cut by 7 bases and J by 10 bases, with 11 bases left in between. Germline V gene data show CDR1 as SEHNR and CDR2 as FQNEAQ (reference sequence). This CDR3 region has 12 residues. The CDR3 DNA reads TGTGCCAGCAATACTGAGAGGTCACCCCTCCACTTT. This translates into CASNTERSPLHF.